One and the same sample provided the 17 T cell receptor beta chains below, sequenced in a study of blood T cell repertoires in COVID-19. Produced via immunoSEQ multiplex PCR; TCRdb's table is partial and in-frame only. The sample lists under 250,000 clones, about nine tenths occurring once. The sample comprised peripheral blood. These receptors were collected from an older woman with acute or convalescent COVID-19.

This rearrangement joins TRBV7-9 to TRBJ2-3; D might be TRBD2 (5 bases). Deletions cut 5 bases from V and 3 bases from J, with 12 bases between. The CDR3 spans 14 residues. Germline V CDR1 and CDR2: SEHNR, FQNEAQ (reference sequence). The CDR3 is CASSPQDFTDTQYF. CDR3 sequence (DNA): TGTGCCAGCAGCCCCCAGGACTTTACAGATACGCAGTATTTT.

This sequence joins TRBV21-1 and TRBJ1-1. TRBV21-1 represents a pseudogene. This CDR3 spans 13 amino acids. Here the CDR3 DNA reads TGTGCCAGCAGCCCCCCCGGGTACACTGAAGCTTTCTTT. It specifies CASSPPGYTEAFF.

The gene calls are TRBV4-3 and TRBJ2-7; tentatively, D is TRBD1 (5 bases). The CDR3 sequence is 11 residues long. V lost 6 bases to trimming and J lost 5 bases, with 8 bases between them. The germline V gene has CDR1 LGHNA and CDR2 YSLEER. The CDR3 loop reads CASSLGDEQYF. The CDR3 DNA sequence: TGCGCCAGCAGTCTAGGGGACGAGCAGTACTTC.

The V gene is TRBV30, the J gene TRBJ1-1; 8 nucleotides agree with TRBD1. The J segment lost 4 bases and the V segment lost 8 bases, leaving 9 bases of the junction unmatched. Germline V CDR1 and CDR2: GTSNPN, SVGIG (reference sequence). The CDR3 sequence is 13 residues long. This CDR3 is CARKQGGGTEAFF. Here the CDR3 DNA reads TGTGCCCGGAAACAGGGGGGTGGCACTGAAGCTTTCTTT.

This clone was picked up a small number of times. The rearrangement joins TRBV14 to TRBJ2-3; 7 bases fit TRBD1. V lost 3 bases, J lost 6 bases, and 9 bases stayed unmatched. The CDR3 is 15 amino acids. Germline V gives CDR1 SGHDN, CDR2 FVKESK. This CDR3 reads CASSHRGNVVDTQYF. CDR3 coding DNA: TGTGCCAGCAGCCACAGGGGGAATGTGGTGGATACGCAGTATTTT.

This clone was found a few times. The chain combines TRBV6-5 with TRBJ1-1; 7 positions agree with TRBD1. J was trimmed by 3 bases and V by 7 bases; bases with no gene match: 11. Per the germline V gene, CDR1 is MNHEY and CDR2 is SVGAGI. The CDR3 loop spans 15 amino acids. The CDR3 here is CASMSTRGTDTEAFF. The CDR3 coding sequence is TGTGCCAGCATGTCGACTAGAGGGACAGACACTGAAGCTTTCTTT.

This clone occurred once. The V gene is TRBV2, the J gene TRBJ2-2, with 8 bases matching TRBD1. Germline CDR1 SNHLY, CDR2 FYNNEI. This CDR3 region has 12 residues. V was pared by 9 bases and J by 5 bases, with 2 bases of the junction left unmatched. The DNA of the CDR3 is TGTGCCAGACGACAGGGGACCGGGGAGCTGTTTTTT. Residues: CARRQGTGELFF.

The chain uses TRBV19 and TRBJ1-1; maybe TRBD1 (6 bases). Germline V gene lookup returns CDR1 LNHDA and CDR2 SQIVND (reference sequence). The CDR3 length is 13 residues. V was shortened by 4 bases and J by 3 bases, with 9 bases between the two germline ends. The CDR3 DNA is TGTGCCAGTAGTAATCAGGGGTACACTGAAGCTTTCTTT. Translated, it gives CASSNQGYTEAFF. Using reference TRBV19 and TRBJ1-1 for the parts outside the CDR3, the full variable domain is DGGITQSPKYLFRKEGQNVTLSCEQNLNHDAMYWYRQDPGQGLRLIYYSQIVNDFQKGDIAEGYSVSREKKESFPLTVTSAQKNPTAFYLCASSNQGYTEAFFGQGTRLTVV.

CDR3 DNA: TGTGCCGGATTACCCGGTAGCGCCTACAATGAGCAGTTCTTC. Protein sequence: CAGLPGSAYNEQFF. The rearrangement links TRBV7-9 to TRBJ2-1; the D gene is possibly TRBD2 (5 bases). The CDR3 is made up of 14 amino acids. Germline CDR1 and CDR2: SEHNR and FQNEAQ (reference sequence). The germline V and J ends were trimmed by 11 bases and 2 bases, with 16 bases remaining between them.

The CDR3 protein is CASSTRVSGANVLTF. The DNA of the CDR3 is TGTGCCAGTAGTACACGGGTATCTGGGGCCAACGTCCTGACTTTC. The gene calls are TRBV19 and TRBJ2-6; D ambiguous. Deletions cut 4 bases from V and 1 base from J, with 8 bases between. This CDR3 contains 15 residues. Germline V gene sequence: CDR1 LNHDA, CDR2 SQIVND (reference sequence).

This chain uses TRBV21-1 with TRBJ1-5; the table calls TRBD1, which could not be checked here. TRBV21-1 counts as a pseudogene. CDR3 length equals 13 residues. This CDR3 reads CASSGQGNQPQHF. For the CDR3, the DNA is TGTGCCAGCAGCGGACAGGGCAATCAGCCCCAGCATTTT.

The V and J genes are TRBV28 and TRBJ1-6; TRBD1 is a possible D gene (5 bases). Germline V gene sequence: CDR1 MDHEN, CDR2 SYDVKM. The ends were cut back, 7 bases at V and 2 bases at J, with 15 bases in the middle. CDR3 size: 16 residues. This CDR3 reads CASTVSQGPYNSPLHF. The CDR3 DNA is TGTGCCAGCACCGTATCTCAGGGTCCCTATAATTCACCCCTCCACTTT.

The rearrangement links TRBV19 to TRBJ2-3, with a weak D call TRBD2 (5 bases). V was trimmed by 4 bases and J by 0 bases, leaving 8 bases between them. CDR1 is LNHDA and CDR2 is SQIVND in the germline V gene (reference sequence). This CDR3 is 14 amino acids long. CDR3 protein: CASSSWTSTDTQYF. The DNA of the CDR3 is TGTGCCAGTAGTAGCTGGACTAGCACAGATACGCAGTATTTT.

V gene TRBV27 combines with J gene TRBJ2-1, with 7 nucleotides matching TRBD2. Germline loops: CDR1 MNHEY, CDR2 SMNVEV (reference sequence). The CDR3 consists of 14 residues. J was trimmed by 6 bases and V by 3 bases; bases with no gene match: 5. Here the CDR3 reads CASSFVSSGNEQFF. CDR3 bases: TGTGCCAGCAGTTTCGTGTCTAGCGGCAATGAGCAGTTCTTC.

The chain uses TRBV11-2 and TRBJ1-6; TRBD1 might be the D (6 bases). CDR1 SGHAT and CDR2 FQNNGV come from the germline V gene. The V end was cut by 5 bases, the J end by 0 bases, with 8 bases between. This CDR3 has 15 residues. CDR3 protein: CASSKQGSYNSPLHF. The CDR3 DNA reads TGTGCCAGCAGCAAACAGGGCTCCTATAATTCACCCCTCCACTTT.

The V gene is TRBV3-1 (or the pseudogene TRBV3-2), the J gene TRBJ2-7, with D maybe TRBD1 (5 bases). V was clipped by 4 bases and J by 7 bases, with 17 bases between them. There are 14 residues in the CDR3. Germline CDR1 and CDR2: LGHDT and YNNKEL (reference sequence). The CDR3 here is CASSLRRGIGEQYF. The CDR3 nucleotides read TGTGCCAGCAGCCTCAGAAGGGGCATAGGGGAGCAGTACTTC.

The V and J genes are TRBV4-1 and TRBJ1-3; 10 bases are shared with TRBD1. This CDR3 is 17 amino acids long. V lost 4 bases, J lost 3 bases, and 9 bases stayed unmatched. Germline V gene sequence: CDR1 MGHRA, CDR2 YSYEKL. This chain's CDR3 is CASSRSPGTGDGNTIYF. The DNA of the CDR3 is TGCGCCAGCAGCCGATCCCCGGGGACAGGGGATGGAAACACCATATATTTT.